The text below deals with one T cell receptor (beta chain). This entry comes from a study of blood T cell repertoires in COVID-19. The assay was immunoSEQ multiplex PCR, and TCRdb's table has in-frame clones only and misses some. Among approximately 290,000 clones, around 90% were seen once, and the ten largest hold roughly 1.1%. All enrollees were about 18 to 100 years old and from about 24 US areas. This clonotype was sampled from a woman aged 25 to 39 who had recovered from COVID-19. Material for sequencing was PBMCs or T cells enriched from blood (not recorded which).

The DNA of the CDR3 is TGTGCCAGCAGTGCACCTCCGGGACTAGCGGTGTACAATGAGCAGTTCTTC. Its translation: CASSAPPGLAVYNEQFF. The rearrangement joins TRBV7-2 to TRBJ2-1; 11 bases fit TRBD2. This CDR3 region has 17 residues. J was trimmed by 4 bases and V by 6 bases; bases with no gene match: 11. The germline V gene has CDR1 SGHTA and CDR2 FQGNSA.